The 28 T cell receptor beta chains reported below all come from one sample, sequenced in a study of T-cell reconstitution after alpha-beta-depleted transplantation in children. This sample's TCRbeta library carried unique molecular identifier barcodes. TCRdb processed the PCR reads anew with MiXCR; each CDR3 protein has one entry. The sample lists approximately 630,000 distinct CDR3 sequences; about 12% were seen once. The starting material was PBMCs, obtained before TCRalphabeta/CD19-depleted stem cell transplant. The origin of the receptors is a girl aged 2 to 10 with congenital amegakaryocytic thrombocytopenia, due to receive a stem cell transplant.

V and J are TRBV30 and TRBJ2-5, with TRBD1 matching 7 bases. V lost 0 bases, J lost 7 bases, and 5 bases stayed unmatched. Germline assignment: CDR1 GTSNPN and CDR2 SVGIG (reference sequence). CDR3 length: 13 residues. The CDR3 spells CAWSVRAGGTQYF. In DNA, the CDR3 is TGTGCCTGGAGTGTTCGGGCAGGGGGGACCCAGTACTTC.

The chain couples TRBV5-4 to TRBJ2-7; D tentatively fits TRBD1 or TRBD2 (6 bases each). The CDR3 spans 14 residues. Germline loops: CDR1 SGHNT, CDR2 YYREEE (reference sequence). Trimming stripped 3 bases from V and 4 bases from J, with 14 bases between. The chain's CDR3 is CASSSGGGMYEQYF. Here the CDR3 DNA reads TGTGCCAGCAGCTCCGGGGGCGGGATGTACGAGCAGTACTTC.

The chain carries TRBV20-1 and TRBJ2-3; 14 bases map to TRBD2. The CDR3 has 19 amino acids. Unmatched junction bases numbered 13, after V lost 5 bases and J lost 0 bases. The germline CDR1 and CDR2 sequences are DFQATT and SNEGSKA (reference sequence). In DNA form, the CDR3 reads TGCAGTGCTCCTCCTAGGGGACTAGCGGGAGAGCCAAGCACAGATACGCAGTATTTT. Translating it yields CSAPPRGLAGEPSTDTQYF.

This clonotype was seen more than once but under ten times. CDR3 in amino acids: CSARDRASGSYNNEQFF. CDR3 DNA sequence: TGCAGTGCTAGAGATCGGGCTAGCGGGAGCTATAACAATGAGCAGTTCTTC. The chain recombines TRBV20-1 with TRBJ2-1; 10 bases agree with TRBD2. The J segment lost 5 bases and the V segment lost 0 bases, leaving 10 bases of the junction unmatched. The germline CDR1 and CDR2 sequences are DFQATT and SNEGSKA (reference sequence). The CDR3 spans 17 residues.

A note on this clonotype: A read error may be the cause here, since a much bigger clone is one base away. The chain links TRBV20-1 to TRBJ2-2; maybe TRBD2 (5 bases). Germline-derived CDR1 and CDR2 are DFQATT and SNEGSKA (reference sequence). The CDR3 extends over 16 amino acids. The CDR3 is CCASRTGKTSTGELFF. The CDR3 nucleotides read TGCTGTGCTAGCCGGACCGGGAAGACCAGCACCGGGGAGCTGTTTTTT.

Here the CDR3 reads CASSPDRGQAFF. The CDR3, as DNA: TGTGCCAGCTCACCGGACAGGGGGCAAGCTTTCTTT. This chain connects TRBV18 to TRBJ1-1, with 11 nucleotides matching TRBD1. Trimming took 3 bases from V and 9 from J; bases not matched to a gene: 0. The CDR3 is 12 residues long. CDR1 and CDR2 from the germline V gene are KGHSH and LQKENI.

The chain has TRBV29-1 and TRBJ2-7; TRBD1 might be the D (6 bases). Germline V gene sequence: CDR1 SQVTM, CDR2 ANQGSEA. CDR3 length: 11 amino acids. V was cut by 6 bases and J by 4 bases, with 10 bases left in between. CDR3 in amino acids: CSVRTVYEQYF. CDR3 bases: TGCAGCGTCAGGACAGTGTACGAGCAGTACTTC.

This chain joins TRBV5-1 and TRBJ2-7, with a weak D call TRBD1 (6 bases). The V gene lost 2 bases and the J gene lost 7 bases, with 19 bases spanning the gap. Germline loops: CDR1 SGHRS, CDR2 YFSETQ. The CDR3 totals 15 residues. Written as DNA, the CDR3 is TGCGCCAGCAGCTTTCGACGACAGGTCGAAGGAGAGCAGTACTTC. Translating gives CASSFRRQVEGEQYF.

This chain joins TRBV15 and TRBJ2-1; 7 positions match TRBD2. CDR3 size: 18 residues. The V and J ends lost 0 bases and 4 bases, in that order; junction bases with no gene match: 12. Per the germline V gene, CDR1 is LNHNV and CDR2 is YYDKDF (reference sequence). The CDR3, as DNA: TGTGCCACCAGCAGAGATCCAGATGCTAGACTAGCTTACAATGAGCAGTTCTTC. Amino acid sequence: CATSRDPDARLAYNEQFF.

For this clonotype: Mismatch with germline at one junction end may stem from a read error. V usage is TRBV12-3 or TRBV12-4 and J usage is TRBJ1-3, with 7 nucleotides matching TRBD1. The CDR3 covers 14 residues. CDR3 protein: CASILTGAGNTIYF. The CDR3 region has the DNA TGTGCCAGCATTTTAACAGGGGCGGGAAACACCATATATTTT.

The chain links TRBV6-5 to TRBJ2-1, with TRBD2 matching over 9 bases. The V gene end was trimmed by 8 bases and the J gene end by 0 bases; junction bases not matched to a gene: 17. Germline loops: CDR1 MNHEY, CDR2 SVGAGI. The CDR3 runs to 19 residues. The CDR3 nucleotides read TGTGCCAGCCGCGCTTCCCCGGGCGGGAGGGCGAGCTCCTACAATGAGCAGTTCTTC. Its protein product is CASRASPGGRASSYNEQFF.

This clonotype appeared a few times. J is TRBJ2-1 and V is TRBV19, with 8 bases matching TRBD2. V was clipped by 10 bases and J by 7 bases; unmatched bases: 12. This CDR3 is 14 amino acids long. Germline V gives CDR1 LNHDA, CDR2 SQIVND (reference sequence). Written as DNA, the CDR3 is TGTGCCACCAGGGGAGCGGGAGACAGGAATGAGCAGTTCTTC. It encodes CATRGAGDRNEQFF. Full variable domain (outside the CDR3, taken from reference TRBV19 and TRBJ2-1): DGGITQSPKYLFRKEGQNVTLSCEQNLNHDAMYWYRQDPGQGLRLIYYSQIVNDFQKGDIAEGYSVSREKKESFPLTVTSAQKNPTAFYLCATRGAGDRNEQFFGPGTRLTVL.

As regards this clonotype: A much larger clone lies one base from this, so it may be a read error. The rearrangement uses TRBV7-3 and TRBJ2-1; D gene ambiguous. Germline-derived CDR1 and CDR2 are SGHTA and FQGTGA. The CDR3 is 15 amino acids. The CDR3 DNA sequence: TGTGCCAGCGGCTTAAGACCCGCCGAGTACAATGAGCAGTTCTTC. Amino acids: CASGLRPAEYNEQFF.

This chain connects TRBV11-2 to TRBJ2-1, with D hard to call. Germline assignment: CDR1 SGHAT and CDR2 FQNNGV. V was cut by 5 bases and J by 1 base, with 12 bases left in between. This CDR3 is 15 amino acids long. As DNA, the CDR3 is TGTGCCAGCAGCCAACGGACCAGTTCCTACAATGAGCAGTTCTTC. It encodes CASSQRTSSYNEQFF.

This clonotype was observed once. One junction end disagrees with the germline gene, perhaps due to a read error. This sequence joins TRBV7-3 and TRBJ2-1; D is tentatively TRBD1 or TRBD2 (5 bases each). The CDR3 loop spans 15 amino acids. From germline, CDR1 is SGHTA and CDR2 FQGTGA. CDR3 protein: CTSSLGTYNSNEQFF. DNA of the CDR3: TGTACCAGCAGCTTAGGGACCTACAACAGCAATGAGCAGTTCTTC.

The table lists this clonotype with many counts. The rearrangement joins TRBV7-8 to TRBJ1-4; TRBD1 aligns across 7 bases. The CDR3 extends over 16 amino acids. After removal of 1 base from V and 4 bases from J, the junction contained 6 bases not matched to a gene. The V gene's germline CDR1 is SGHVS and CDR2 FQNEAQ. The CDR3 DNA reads TGTGCCAGCAGCTTAGTTCCGTCAGGGGGTAATGAAAAACTGTTTTTT. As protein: CASSLVPSGGNEKLFF.

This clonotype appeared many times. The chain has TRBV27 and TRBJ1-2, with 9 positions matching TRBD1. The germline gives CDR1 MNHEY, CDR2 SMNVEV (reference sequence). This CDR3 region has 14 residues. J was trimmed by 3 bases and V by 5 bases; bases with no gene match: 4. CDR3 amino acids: CASSPTGGYYGYTF. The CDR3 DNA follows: TGTGCCAGCAGTCCGACAGGGGGATACTATGGCTACACCTTC.

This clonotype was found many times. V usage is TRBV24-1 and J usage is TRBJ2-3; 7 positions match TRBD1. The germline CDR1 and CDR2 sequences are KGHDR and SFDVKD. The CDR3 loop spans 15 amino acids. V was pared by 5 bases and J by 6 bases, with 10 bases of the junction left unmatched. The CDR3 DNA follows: TGTGCCACCAGTGGTCAGACAGGGCCGGATGATACGCAGTATTTT. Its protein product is CATSGQTGPDDTQYF.

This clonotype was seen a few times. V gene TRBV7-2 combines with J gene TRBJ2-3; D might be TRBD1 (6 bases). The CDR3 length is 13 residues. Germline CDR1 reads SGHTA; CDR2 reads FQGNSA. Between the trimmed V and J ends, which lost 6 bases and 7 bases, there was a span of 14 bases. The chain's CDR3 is CASSTGTTYTQYF. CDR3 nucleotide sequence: TGTGCCAGCAGTACCGGGACAACTTATACGCAGTATTTT.

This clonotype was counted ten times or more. The CDR3 loop reads CAISEGENIAGEQYF. CDR3 coding DNA: TGTGCCATCAGTGAGGGTGAGAACATAGCGGGAGAGCAGTACTTC. The V and J genes are TRBV10-3 and TRBJ2-7, with TRBD2 identical over 8 bases. The trim removed 2 bases at V and 7 bases at J, leaving 10 bases unmatched. The CDR3 runs 15 residues. Germline CDR1 and CDR2: ENHRY and SYGVKD.

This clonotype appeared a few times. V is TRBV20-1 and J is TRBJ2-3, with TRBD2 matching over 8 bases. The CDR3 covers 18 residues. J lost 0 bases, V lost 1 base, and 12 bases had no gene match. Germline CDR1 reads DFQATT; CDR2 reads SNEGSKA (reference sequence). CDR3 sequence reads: CSARGLDWERESTDTQYF. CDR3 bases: TGCAGTGCTAGAGGCCTGGACTGGGAGCGGGAGAGCACAGATACGCAGTATTTT.

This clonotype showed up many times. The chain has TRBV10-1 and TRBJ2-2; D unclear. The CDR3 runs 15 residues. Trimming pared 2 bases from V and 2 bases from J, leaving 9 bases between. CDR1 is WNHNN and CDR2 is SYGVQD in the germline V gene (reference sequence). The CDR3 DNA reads TGCGCCAGCAGTGAGACGGTGTCCAACACCGGGGAGCTGTTTTTT. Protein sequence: CASSETVSNTGELFF.

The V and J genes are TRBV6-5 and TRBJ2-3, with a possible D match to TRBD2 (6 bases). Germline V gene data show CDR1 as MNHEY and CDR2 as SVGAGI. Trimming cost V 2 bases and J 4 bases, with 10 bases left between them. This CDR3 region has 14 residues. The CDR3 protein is CASSYTSHPDTQYF. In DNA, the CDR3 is TGTGCCAGCAGTTACACTAGCCATCCAGATACGCAGTATTTT.

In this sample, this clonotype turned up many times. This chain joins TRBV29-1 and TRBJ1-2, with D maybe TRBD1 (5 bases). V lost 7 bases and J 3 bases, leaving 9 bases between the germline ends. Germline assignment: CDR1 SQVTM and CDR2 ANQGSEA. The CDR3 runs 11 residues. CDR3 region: CSALGDYGYTF. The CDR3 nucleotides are TGCAGCGCCCTAGGGGACTATGGCTACACCTTC.

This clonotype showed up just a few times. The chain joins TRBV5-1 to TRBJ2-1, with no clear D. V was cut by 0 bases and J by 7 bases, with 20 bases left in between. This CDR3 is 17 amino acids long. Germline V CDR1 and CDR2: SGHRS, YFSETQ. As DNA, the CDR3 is TGCGCCAGCAGCTTGGGGCCTTCACCTGCTCCTATGAATGAGCAGTTCTTC. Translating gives CASSLGPSPAPMNEQFF.

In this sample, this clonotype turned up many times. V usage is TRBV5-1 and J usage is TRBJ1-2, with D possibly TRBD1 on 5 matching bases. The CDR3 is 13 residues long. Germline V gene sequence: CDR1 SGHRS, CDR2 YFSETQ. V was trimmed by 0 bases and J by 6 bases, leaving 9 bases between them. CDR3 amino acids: CASSLALRDGYTF. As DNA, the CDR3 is TGCGCCAGCAGCTTGGCTCTCAGGGATGGCTACACCTTC.

The CDR3 region is CASSLGNNAGNTIYF. CDR3 sequence (DNA): TGTGCCAGCAGTTTGGGAAATAATGCCGGAAACACCATATATTTT. This chain uses TRBV28 with TRBJ1-3; no clear D gene. From germline, CDR1 is MDHEN and CDR2 SYDVKM. This CDR3 contains 15 residues. V was clipped by 3 bases and J by 4 bases, with 13 bases between them.

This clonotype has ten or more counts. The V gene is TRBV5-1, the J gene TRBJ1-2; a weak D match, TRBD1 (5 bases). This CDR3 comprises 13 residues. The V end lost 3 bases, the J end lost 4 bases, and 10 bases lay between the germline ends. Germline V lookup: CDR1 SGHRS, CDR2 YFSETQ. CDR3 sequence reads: CASSSTGAYGYTF. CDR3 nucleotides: TGCGCCAGCAGCTCCACAGGAGCCTATGGCTACACCTTC.